This TCR beta chain was captured in a study of T cell changes during pregnancy in multiple sclerosis. Libraries were prepared by immunoSEQ multiplex PCR; TCRdb keeps only in-frame clonotypes and omits some of them. The table lists almost 65,000 clones, 92% of them singletons. Germline CDR1 reads ENHRY; CDR2 reads SYGVKD. The CDR3 loop spans 13 amino acids. After removal of 10 bases from V and 5 bases from J, the junction contained 9 bases not matched to a gene. The sequence was obtained from a female donor with multiple sclerosis, enrolled in a pregnancy study. The chain has TRBV10-3 and TRBJ1-2, with 8 bases fitting TRBD1. This material consisted of peripheral blood, taken in the first trimester of pregnancy. The CDR3: CATKAGGGYGYTF. Written as DNA, the CDR3 is TGTGCCACCAAAGCAGGGGGCGGGTATGGCTACACCTTC.